This entry lists 21 T cell receptor beta chains sequenced from one sample in a study of T cells after posttransplantation cyclophosphamide. Sequencing was performed with immunoSEQ multiplex PCR; in TCRdb, only in-frame clones are kept and a portion is missing. The profile shows some 54,000 clones, 94% of them singletons. The sequencing input was PBMCs. The receptors derive from a woman aged 25 to 39 in good health and a related stem cell transplant donor.

This clone was seen once. In DNA, the CDR3 is TGTGCCAGCAGTGAAGCAGGGGGGGACAATGAGCAGTTCTTC. Protein product: CASSEAGGDNEQFF. This chain links TRBV6-1 with TRBJ2-1; possible D gene TRBD2, 7 bases. V was shortened by 0 bases and J by 5 bases, with 8 bases between the two germline ends. Germline-derived CDR1 and CDR2 are MNHNS and SASEGT. The CDR3 is 14 amino acids.

J is TRBJ2-5 and V is TRBV7-9; maybe TRBD1 (5 bases). Germline assignment: CDR1 SEHNR and CDR2 FQNEAQ (reference sequence). CDR3 length equals 15 residues. Trimming cost V 6 bases and J 1 base, with 15 bases left between them. Written as DNA, the CDR3 is TGTGCCAGCAGTCCACCGGACACCGGCCAAGAGACCCAGTACTTC. Residues: CASSPPDTGQETQYF.

The chain combines TRBV19 with TRBJ1-5, with a weak D call TRBD1 (5 bases). The length of the CDR3 is 13 residues. Germline CDR1 reads LNHDA; CDR2 reads SQIVND (reference sequence). V dropped 5 bases and J dropped 4 bases, with 9 bases sitting between them. CDR3: CASSLTGNQPQHF. Written as DNA, the CDR3 is TGTGCCAGTAGTCTTACAGGAAATCAGCCCCAGCATTTT.

The chain combines TRBV7-2 with TRBJ2-2, with D unresolved. V was clipped by 5 bases and J by 6 bases, with 10 bases between them. Germline CDR1 and CDR2: SGHTA and FQGNSA. This CDR3 spans 13 amino acids. The CDR3 spells CASSPYESGELFF. The DNA for the CDR3 is TGTGCCAGCAGCCCCTATGAGTCCGGGGAGCTGTTTTTT.

This clone came up once. The V gene is TRBV7-2, the J gene TRBJ2-1; 11 nucleotides align to TRBD2. The CDR3 sequence is 18 residues long. V shed 1 base, J shed 0 bases, and the junction held 5 bases outside the gene matches. CDR1 is SGHTA, CDR2 FQGNSA, per germline. The DNA of the CDR3 is TGTGCCAGCAGCTTAGTTAGCGGGGGGGACAGCTCCTACAATGAGCAGTTCTTC. This gives the protein CASSLVSGGDSSYNEQFF.

The chain is built from TRBV19 and TRBJ1-5, with D uncertain. CDR1 is LNHDA, CDR2 SQIVND, per germline (reference sequence). V dropped 4 bases and J dropped 6 bases, with 16 bases sitting between them. The CDR3 has 15 amino acids. The CDR3 here is CASSNTGRSTQPQHF. DNA of the CDR3: TGTGCCAGTAGTAACACCGGCAGGTCAACTCAGCCCCAGCATTTT.

This chain links TRBV6-6 with TRBJ1-5; 8 positions agree with TRBD1. V dropped 2 bases and J dropped 6; count of bases not matched to a gene: 9. Germline V gene data show CDR1 as MNHNY and CDR2 as SVGAGI (reference sequence). The CDR3 is 16 residues long. CDR3 loop: CASSYTNRGDGQPQHF. CDR3 coding DNA: TGTGCCAGCAGTTACACCAACAGGGGGGACGGTCAGCCCCAGCATTTT.

The chain employs TRBV6-1 and TRBJ2-5; 11 nucleotides line up with TRBD1. Germline V gene lookup returns CDR1 MNHNS and CDR2 SASEGT. V lost 5 bases, J lost 4 bases, and 6 bases stayed unmatched. The CDR3 is 15 amino acids. In DNA form, the CDR3 reads TGTGCCAGCAGTTCACTCGGGACAGGGGGAGAGACCCAGTACTTC. It encodes CASSSLGTGGETQYF.

The V and J genes are TRBV7-9 and TRBJ2-2, with 7 bases matching TRBD1. Germline loops: CDR1 SEHNR, CDR2 FQNEAQ (reference sequence). V trimming: 5 bases; J trimming: 1 base; junction bases outside the gene matches: 4. CDR3 length: 15 residues. The CDR3 sequence is CASSARGRNTGELFF. CDR3 DNA: TGTGCCAGCAGCGCAAGGGGGCGGAACACCGGGGAGCTGTTTTTT.

The chain combines TRBV28 with TRBJ1-4; 7 bases align to TRBD1. Germline trimming cut 2 bases from V and 3 bases from J; bases unmatched to any gene: 6. Germline CDR1 MDHEN, CDR2 SYDVKM. CDR3 length: 16 residues. As DNA, the CDR3 is TGTGCCAGCAGTTTAAGGAGGGGGCTCCCTAATGAAAAACTGTTTTTT. The encoded protein is CASSLRRGLPNEKLFF.

V and J are TRBV15 and TRBJ1-2, with D perhaps TRBD1 (5 bases). This CDR3 is built from 16 residues. V was pared by 0 bases and J by 4 bases, with 15 bases between. In germline, CDR1 is LNHNV, CDR2 YYDKDF (reference sequence). Here the CDR3 reads CATSREGAVGPYGYTF. The CDR3 nucleotides are TGTGCCACCAGCAGAGAGGGCGCTGTGGGGCCCTATGGCTACACCTTC.

This rearrangement joins TRBV20-1 to TRBJ2-7; 7 bases line up with TRBD2. Trimming took 6 bases from V and 7 from J; bases not matched to a gene: 6. The CDR3 spans 11 residues. Per germline, CDR1 DFQATT and CDR2 SNEGSKA (reference sequence). The CDR3 nucleotides are TGCAGTGCCCAGCGGGGCAATGAGCAGTACTTC. Translated: CSAQRGNEQYF.

The chain has TRBV15 and TRBJ2-5; no clear D gene. This CDR3 comprises 14 residues. Germline-derived CDR1 and CDR2 are LNHNV and YYDKDF (reference sequence). V dropped 0 bases and J dropped 3 bases, with 8 bases sitting between them. The CDR3 DNA follows: TGTGCCACCAGCAGAGATCCCCAGAAAGAGACCCAGTACTTC. This codes for CATSRDPQKETQYF.

The rearrangement uses TRBV7-8 and TRBJ2-7; a weak D match, TRBD1 (5 bases). Germline V gives CDR1 SGHVS, CDR2 FQNEAQ. The length of the CDR3 is 15 residues. The V and J ends lost 0 bases and 3 bases respectively, with 12 bases between them. CDR3 nucleotides: TGTGCCAGCAGCTTAGCGCAGGGTCCGAGCTACGAGCAGTACTTC. It encodes CASSLAQGPSYEQYF.

The chain couples TRBV6-5 to TRBJ1-1, with D tentatively TRBD1 (6 bases). Germline values: CDR1 MNHEY, CDR2 SVGAGI. The CDR3 sequence is 14 residues long. Trimming left V 4 bases short and J 1 base short, with 10 bases between. The CDR3 sequence: CASSWTDRNTEAFF. The CDR3 DNA reads TGTGCCAGCAGTTGGACAGACCGGAACACTGAAGCTTTCTTT.

This chain joins TRBV5-1 and TRBJ2-1; 9 bases align to TRBD1. This CDR3 comprises 16 residues. Losses at the gene ends were 4 bases for V and 0 bases for J; bases not matched to a gene: 5. The germline CDR1 and CDR2 sequences are SGHRS and YFSETQ. CDR3 nucleotides: TGCGCCAGCAGCCCCGGGACAGGGAGCTCCTACAATGAGCAGTTCTTC. Residues: CASSPGTGSSYNEQFF.

The rearrangement uses TRBV2 and TRBJ2-7; TRBD2 is a possible D gene (6 bases). From germline, CDR1 is SNHLY and CDR2 FYNNEI. This CDR3 region has 12 residues. V gave up 6 bases and J gave up 7 bases, with 13 bases separating them. CDR3 in DNA: TGTGCCAGCAGCCCGGGGGTCCGGGAGCAGTACTTC. Amino acid sequence: CASSPGVREQYF. The complete variable domain, with remaining parts taken from reference TRBV2 and TRBJ2-7, reads EPEVTQTPSHQVTQMGQEVILRCVPISNHLYFYWYRQILGQKVEFLVSFYNNEISEKSEIFDDQFSVERPDGSNFTLKIRSTKLEDSAMYFCASSPGVREQYFGPGTRLTVT.

J is TRBJ2-1 and V is TRBV13; a weak D match, TRBD2 (6 bases). This CDR3 is built from 11 residues. Trimming pared 6 bases from V and 9 bases from J, leaving 9 bases between. CDR1 is PRHDT, CDR2 FYEKMQ, per germline (reference sequence). The CDR3 coding sequence is TGTGCCAGCAGTCTGGAGGGTGAGCAGTTCTTC. Protein: CASSLEGEQFF.

The genes are TRBV12-5 and TRBJ2-3; 7 bases agree with TRBD2. This CDR3 contains 18 residues. J gave up 4 bases and V 5 bases, and 18 bases lay outside the gene matches. Germline CDR1 reads LGHNT; CDR2 reads FRNRAP. CDR3 sequence: CASGPGTSRGLNPDTQYF. CDR3 in DNA: TGTGCTAGTGGTCCCGGGACTTCCCGGGGACTAAACCCAGATACGCAGTATTTT.

This chain links TRBV4-3 with TRBJ2-1; D uncertain. Per germline, CDR1 LGHNA and CDR2 YSLEER. The CDR3 length is 14 residues. The ends were cut back, 0 bases at V and 8 bases at J, with 11 bases in the middle. CDR3 nucleotides: TGCGCCAGCAGCCAAGAAGAAGTCGGTTATGAGCAGTTCTTC. Amino acids: CASSQEEVGYEQFF.

The chain links TRBV28 to TRBJ1-1; D is unresolved. Between the trimmed V and J ends, which lost 2 bases and 5 bases, there was a span of 9 bases. This CDR3 is built from 13 residues. Germline-derived CDR1 and CDR2 are MDHEN and SYDVKM. In DNA, the CDR3 is TGTGCCAGCAGTTTAGCAGGAAGAACTGAAGCTTTCTTT. Amino acids: CASSLAGRTEAFF.